This T cell receptor (beta chain) derives from a study of blood T cell repertoires in COVID-19 (dated by TCRdb to the early 2020s). Some background on the complete study: Samples from collaborators originated in the United States, Italy and Spain and spanned both the acute and convalescent phases of COVID-19. The samples were drawn from two sources: the first 160 participants of the ongoing ImmuneRACE study, and approximately 1,300 subjects contributed by 6 global collaborators. The repertoires were released in a freely available public database intended as a resource for research on the immune response to SARS-CoV-2. Subjects who had been exposed to COVID-19, were actively infected with it, or had recovered from it provided the deeply sampled blood TCRbeta repertoires that made up the dataset. Sample metadata almost always included a de-identified subject ID, COVID-19 status, age in years and sex. The prospective study material was composed of cDNA or gDNA derived from T cells, B-cell-depleted T cells, or PBMCs. Where HLA class I and class II types were available, the types were taken from metadata supplied by the sample provider, not from assay-based typing.

About this clone: No antigen is known for it. No base qualities exist here, and no much larger clone lies one base off it.

Overall study results and their limits: The amount of clinical and demographic metadata varied by source and participant and was provided uncurated.

The immunoSEQ Assay, a bias-controlled multiplex PCR, was used to amplify TCRbeta CDR3 regions from genomic DNA. From the authors' description of their analysis: The number of nucleated cells in each sample was estimated by amplification of reference gene primers within the assay. To quantify the absolute abundance of each unique TCRbeta CDR3 rearrangement, sequence reads were collapsed and filtered. For each sample, productive Simpson clonality was calculated as the square root of Simpson's diversity index across productive rearrangements. TCRdb carries this immuneACCESS record with in-frame sequences only. Its versions omit some clonotypes, under half of them owing to an unresolved V gene in the studies checked, with the rest unexplained. The V and J calls and clone size were taken over from that table, and D and trimming were inferred from the DNA. For this sample there are roughly 260,000 clones; roughly nine tenths appear just once. Of the sample, about 2.2% falls within the top ten clones.

A second Seattle source provided samples from volunteer blood donors who had recovered from COVID-19. Collaborating institutions collected whole blood in K2EDTA tubes following their own protocols. For TCRbeta analysis, collaborators shipped samples in one of three forms: frozen whole blood, isolated PBMCs, or DNA extracted from either of those sample types. The junction carries 12 bases between V and J, which are trimmed by 5 bases and 2 bases respectively. Measured from the cysteine to the phenylalanine, the CDR3 is 14 residues long. The DNA shown is the 42-base CDR3, in frame from base 1. The germline V gene provides CDR1 SGHTA and CDR2 FQGNSA.

The source is a woman aged 50 to 60 who had recovered from COVID-19. Sequencing used peripheral blood. The sequence links TRBV7-2 to TRBJ1-2, with the D gene too uncertain to name. DNA sequence: TGTGCCAGCAGCCAGACCGGGTGGAACTATGGCTACACCTTC. Translated, it reads CASSQTGWNYGYTF.